This T cell receptor beta chain is from a study of T cells in Graves' hyperthyroidism and ophthalmopathy. Study findings and constraints: The majority of expanded thyroid clonotypes above 0.001 also appeared in blood.

The investigators amplified TCR beta CDR3 regions from RNA transcripts. The HTBI primer set drove a first-round RT-PCR of the TCR CDR3. TCRdb reprocessed the multiplex PCR reads with MiXCR, giving one entry per CDR3 protein. The sample has hundreds of thousands of distinct CDR3 sequences, 20% to 25% seen once; the top ten hold over 25%. Note on this clonotype: As yet, its antigen is unknown.

The CDR3 contains 14 residues. CDR1 is MNHNS and CDR2 is SASEGT in the germline V gene. The V and J ends lost 6 bases and 7 bases, in that order; junction bases with no gene match: 5. V usage is TRBV6-1 and J usage is TRBJ2-2; 10 nucleotides match TRBD2. What was sequenced was blood. This TCR came from a man aged 40-55 years with Graves' hyperthyroidism that later progressed to Graves' ophthalmopathy. CDR3 sequence: CASRERGGDGELFF. CDR3 coding DNA: TGTGCCAGCAGGGAGCGGGGGGGCGACGGGGAGCTGTTTTTT.